The 24 T cell receptor beta chains in this list originate from one sample, sequenced in a study of cytotoxic CD8 clonotypes in ibrutinib-treated CLL. The repertoire was sequenced with immunoSEQ multiplex PCR; TCRdb's copy has only in-frame clones and lacks some. The data show some 310,000 clones, around four fifths seen once. This specimen consisted of PBMCs, obtained before ibrutinib treatment. These receptors were taken from a human donor with chronic lymphocytic leukemia.

The chain is built from TRBV13 and TRBJ2-1; no reliable D call. The germline V gene encodes CDR1 PRHDT and CDR2 FYEKMQ (reference sequence). This CDR3 is built from 13 residues. V shed 2 bases and J shed 5 bases, with 7 bases lying between them. CDR3 in DNA: TGTGCCAGCAGCTTATTCCTAGACAATGAGCAGTTCTTC. Amino acid sequence: CASSLFLDNEQFF.

The chain combines TRBV15 with TRBJ2-1; TRBD2 agrees at 13 bases. The germline V gene encodes CDR1 LNHNV and CDR2 YYDKDF (reference sequence). This CDR3 is built from 20 residues. V shed 0 bases, J shed 6 bases, and the junction held 14 bases outside the gene matches. The CDR3 reads CATSRDGLRTSGRVGNEQFF. The CDR3 coding sequence is TGTGCCACCAGCAGAGATGGATTACGGACTAGCGGGAGAGTTGGCAATGAGCAGTTCTTC.

V usage is TRBV7-2 and J usage is TRBJ2-3, with TRBD2 identical over 7 bases. The J segment lost 2 bases and the V segment lost 5 bases, leaving 13 bases of the junction unmatched. CDR1 and CDR2 from the germline V gene are SGHTA and FQGNSA. The length of the CDR3 is 17 residues. The CDR3 reads CASSRSPIAGVTDTQYF. For the CDR3, the DNA is TGTGCCAGCAGCCGAAGCCCCATTGCGGGAGTCACAGATACGCAGTATTTT.

The chain uses TRBV7-2 and TRBJ2-4, with a weak D call TRBD1 (5 bases). The CDR3 runs 15 residues. V shed 1 base and J shed 8 bases, with 15 bases lying between them. Germline CDR1 SGHTA, CDR2 FQGNSA. CDR3 coding DNA: TGTGCCAGCAGCTTAGTCTCTCCAGGGTTTGACATTCAGTACTTC. Encoded protein: CASSLVSPGFDIQYF.

In its sample, this clone was seen a few times. The gene calls are TRBV13 and TRBJ2-7, with D maybe TRBD2 (6 bases). Trimming removed 4 bases at V and 7 bases at J, with 14 bases between. Germline V gene lookup returns CDR1 PRHDT and CDR2 FYEKMQ (reference sequence). CDR3 size: 13 residues. Here the CDR3 reads CASSSKGLGEQYF. CDR3 in DNA: TGTGCCAGCAGCTCCAAGGGACTGGGGGAGCAGTACTTC.

The chain is built from TRBV6-5 and TRBJ1-2, with 9 bases matching TRBD1. Germline assignment: CDR1 MNHEY and CDR2 SVGAGI. Losses at the gene ends were 4 bases for V and 7 bases for J; bases not matched to a gene: 1. CDR3 length equals 12 residues. The DNA for the CDR3 is TGTGCCAGCAGTTTGGGACAGGGTGGCTACACCTTC. Encoded protein: CASSLGQGGYTF.

V gene TRBV5-1 combines with J gene TRBJ2-1; D is possibly TRBD1 (5 bases). Germline CDR1 and CDR2: SGHRS and YFSETQ. The germline V and J ends were trimmed by 0 bases and 7 bases, with 11 bases remaining between them. The CDR3 totals 14 residues. The CDR3 coding sequence is TGCGCCAGCAGCTTGGCAGGGCCTAGAAATGAGCAGTTCTTC. Protein product: CASSLAGPRNEQFF.

The chain carries TRBV18 and TRBJ1-5, with D uncertain. V dropped 5 bases and J dropped 0 bases, with 2 bases sitting between them. The CDR3 is 12 residues long. The V gene's germline CDR1 is KGHSH and CDR2 LQKENI. In DNA, the CDR3 is TGTGCCAGCTCAGGTAGCAATCAGCCCCAGCATTTT. It is translated as CASSGSNQPQHF.

The chain carries TRBV28 and TRBJ1-5; D unclear. Trimming left V 7 bases short and J 3 bases short, with 10 bases between. The CDR3 sequence is 13 residues long. Looked up from germline, CDR1 is MDHEN and CDR2 is SYDVKM. This chain's CDR3 is CASILGLNQPQHF. CDR3 bases: TGTGCCAGCATCCTCGGACTCAATCAGCCCCAGCATTTT.

This rearrangement joins TRBV21-1 to TRBJ2-5. TRBV21-1 is a known pseudogene. This CDR3 region has 14 residues. The CDR3 loop reads CASRDCVGQETQYF. DNA of the CDR3: TGTGCCAGCAGGGATTGCGTCGGACAAGAGACCCAGTACTTC.

A note on this clone: This same CDR3 is encoded by further DNA sequences in the sample. The chain couples TRBV29-1 to TRBJ2-3; D may match TRBD1 or TRBD2 (5 bases each). The CDR3 runs to 12 residues. Germline lookup yields CDR1 SQVTM and CDR2 ANQGSEA. V lost 3 bases, J lost 5 bases, and 9 bases lay in between. The CDR3 sequence: CSVERGGDTQYF. In nucleotides, the CDR3 is TGCAGCGTTGAGCGTGGGGGAGATACGCAGTATTTT.

The chain carries TRBV13 and TRBJ2-1; 9 bases align to TRBD1. Germline CDR1 is PRHDT and CDR2 is FYEKMQ (reference sequence). The CDR3 contains 13 residues. Trimming cost V 4 bases and J 13 bases; bases outside gene matches: 8. CDR3 region: CASSSEQGAIQFF. The CDR3 DNA follows: TGTGCCAGCAGCTCCGAACAGGGGGCGATTCAGTTCTTC.

The V gene is TRBV6-1, the J gene TRBJ2-5; no firm D call. Germline CDR1 and CDR2: MNHNS and SASEGT. The ends were cut back, 0 bases at V and 4 bases at J, with 9 bases in the middle. The CDR3 is made up of 14 amino acids. This CDR3 is CASSEAQVSETQYF. CDR3 in DNA: TGTGCCAGCAGTGAAGCGCAGGTATCAGAGACCCAGTACTTC.

The V gene is TRBV2, the J gene TRBJ1-4, with D perhaps matching TRBD1 (6 bases). V was pared by 4 bases and J by 5 bases, with 14 bases between. The germline V gene encodes CDR1 SNHLY and CDR2 FYNNEI. The CDR3 loop spans 15 amino acids. CDR3 coding DNA: TGTGCCAGCAGTGTTGGGACAAACCGGAATGAAAAACTGTTTTTT. It specifies CASSVGTNRNEKLFF.

The chain employs TRBV7-2 and TRBJ2-5; TRBD1 agrees at 9 bases. Germline V gene sequence: CDR1 SGHTA, CDR2 FQGNSA. V dropped 5 bases and J dropped 5; count of bases not matched to a gene: 9. There are 15 residues in the CDR3. In nucleotides, the CDR3 is TGTGCCAGCAGCCGTCGGACAGGGGAGGGGGAGACCCAGTACTTC. As protein: CASSRRTGEGETQYF.

This clone was detected once. The chain is built from TRBV7-9 and TRBJ2-3, with D perhaps TRBD1 (6 bases). Trimming cost V 4 bases and J 6 bases, with 17 bases left between them. There are 15 residues in the CDR3. Germline V gene lookup returns CDR1 SEHNR and CDR2 FQNEAQ (reference sequence). CDR3 in DNA: TGTGCCAGCAGCTATTTGGGACACTCCCCGGATACGCAGTATTTT. Residues: CASSYLGHSPDTQYF.

This clone has just a few counts. V and J are TRBV7-6 and TRBJ2-7; 8 bases map to TRBD2. The J segment lost 0 bases and the V segment lost 4 bases, leaving 5 bases of the junction unmatched. The germline CDR1 and CDR2 sequences are SGHVS and FNYEAQ. The CDR3 consists of 15 residues. CDR3 sequence: CASSYLGGDSYEQYF. Here the CDR3 DNA reads TGTGCCAGCAGCTACCTCGGGGGGGACTCCTACGAGCAGTACTTC.

The chain links TRBV27 to TRBJ2-3, with D unclear. This CDR3 is 13 amino acids long. In germline, CDR1 is MNHEY, CDR2 SMNVEV (reference sequence). V gave up 7 bases and J gave up 3 bases, with 11 bases separating them. The chain's CDR3 is CASTPLITDTQYF. The DNA for the CDR3 is TGTGCCAGCACCCCCTTGATTACAGATACGCAGTATTTT.

This clone was detected once. CDR3 DNA sequence: TGCAGCGTTGGAGGTCGGAACAATGAGCAGTTCTTC. It is translated as CSVGGRNNEQFF. The genes are TRBV29-1 and TRBJ2-1; D is ambiguous. The germline V gene encodes CDR1 SQVTM and CDR2 ANQGSEA. The CDR3 loop spans 12 amino acids. V gave up 4 bases and J gave up 5 bases, with 9 bases separating them.

V gene TRBV29-1 combines with J gene TRBJ2-7; no clear D gene. Germline V lookup: CDR1 SQVTM, CDR2 ANQGSEA. This CDR3 is 11 amino acids long. The V end lost 6 bases, the J end lost 5 bases, and 11 bases lay between the germline ends. In nucleotides, the CDR3 is TGCAGCGTCGACGGTAGACACGAGCAGTACTTC. Its protein product is CSVDGRHEQYF.

CDR3 nucleotides: TGCGCCAGCAGCCAAGTTCCGGGAGTTTATTCTTACGAGCAGTACTTC. Its protein is CASSQVPGVYSYEQYF. The V and J genes are TRBV4-1 and TRBJ2-7; weak D call: TRBD2 (6 bases). The V gene's germline CDR1 is MGHRA and CDR2 YSYEKL. The CDR3 has 16 amino acids. The V end was cut by 1 base, the J end by 4 bases, with 17 bases between.

The rearrangement joins TRBV7-6 to TRBJ2-1; 8 bases are a match to TRBD1. Germline trimming cut 1 base from V and 8 bases from J; bases unmatched to any gene: 4. The germline V gene encodes CDR1 SGHVS and CDR2 FNYEAQ. There are 14 residues in the CDR3. CDR3 in DNA: TGTGCCAGCAGCTTAGTTCCAGGGGGCTATGAGCAGTTCTTC. Translating gives CASSLVPGGYEQFF.

This clone was detected a few times. The gene calls are TRBV28 and TRBJ1-1; D unclear. In germline, CDR1 is MDHEN, CDR2 SYDVKM. Deletions cut 3 bases from V and 5 bases from J, with 10 bases between. This CDR3 is built from 13 residues. The CDR3 DNA reads TGTGCCAGCAGTTTTGGGGTAAGGACTGAAGCTTTCTTT. It yields the protein CASSFGVRTEAFF.

V is TRBV5-4 and J is TRBJ2-6; D call uncertain. Trimming removed 3 bases from V and 0 bases from J, with 16 bases in between. The CDR3 extends over 18 amino acids. Germline CDR1 is SGHNT and CDR2 is YYREEE (reference sequence). The chain's CDR3 is CASSYGMSANSGANVLTF. The CDR3 bases are TGTGCCAGCAGCTATGGGATGTCAGCGAACTCTGGGGCCAACGTCCTGACTTTC.